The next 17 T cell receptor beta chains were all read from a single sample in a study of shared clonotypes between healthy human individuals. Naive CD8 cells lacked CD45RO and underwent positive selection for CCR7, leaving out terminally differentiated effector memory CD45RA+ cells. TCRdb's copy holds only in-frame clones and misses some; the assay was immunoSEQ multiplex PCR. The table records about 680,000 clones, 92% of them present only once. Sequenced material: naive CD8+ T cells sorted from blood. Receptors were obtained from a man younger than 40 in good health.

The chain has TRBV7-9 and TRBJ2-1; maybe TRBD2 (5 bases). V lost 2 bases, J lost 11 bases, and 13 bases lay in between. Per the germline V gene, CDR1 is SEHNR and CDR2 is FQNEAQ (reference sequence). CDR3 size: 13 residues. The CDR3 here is CASSLRTREQQFF. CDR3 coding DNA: TGTGCCAGCAGCTTAAGGACGAGGGAGCAGCAGTTCTTC.

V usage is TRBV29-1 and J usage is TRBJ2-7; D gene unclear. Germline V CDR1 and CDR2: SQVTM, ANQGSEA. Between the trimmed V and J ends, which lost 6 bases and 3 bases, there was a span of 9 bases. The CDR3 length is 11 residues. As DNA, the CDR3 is TGCAGCGTGGCAGATGACTACGAGCAGTACTTC. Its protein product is CSVADDYEQYF.

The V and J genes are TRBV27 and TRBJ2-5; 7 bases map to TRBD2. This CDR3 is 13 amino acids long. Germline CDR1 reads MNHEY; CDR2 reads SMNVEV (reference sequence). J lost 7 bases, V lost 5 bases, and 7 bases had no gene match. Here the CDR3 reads CASSPTGEGTQYF. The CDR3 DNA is TGTGCCAGCAGTCCCACGGGGGAGGGGACCCAGTACTTC.

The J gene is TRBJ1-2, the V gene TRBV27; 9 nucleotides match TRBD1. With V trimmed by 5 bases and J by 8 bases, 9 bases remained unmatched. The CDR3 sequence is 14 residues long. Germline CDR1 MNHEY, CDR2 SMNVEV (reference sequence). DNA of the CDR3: TGTGCCAGCAGTCTTACCGGGACAGGGAACGGCTACACCTTC. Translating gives CASSLTGTGNGYTF.

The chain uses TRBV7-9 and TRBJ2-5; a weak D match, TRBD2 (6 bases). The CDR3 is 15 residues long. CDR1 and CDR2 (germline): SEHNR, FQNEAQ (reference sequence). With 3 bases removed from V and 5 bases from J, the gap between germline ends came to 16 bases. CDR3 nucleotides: TGTGCCAGCAGCTTCCCGGGACTTACTCGGGAGACCCAGTACTTC. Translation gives CASSFPGLTRETQYF.

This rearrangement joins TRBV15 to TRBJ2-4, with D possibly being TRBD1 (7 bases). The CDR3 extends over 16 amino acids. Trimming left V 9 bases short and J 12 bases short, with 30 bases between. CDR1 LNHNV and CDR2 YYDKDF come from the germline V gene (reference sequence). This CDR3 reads CATQGGGQLGFAGQYF. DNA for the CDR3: TGTGCCACTCAAGGAGGGGGACAGTTGGGGTTCGCGGGTCAGTACTTC.

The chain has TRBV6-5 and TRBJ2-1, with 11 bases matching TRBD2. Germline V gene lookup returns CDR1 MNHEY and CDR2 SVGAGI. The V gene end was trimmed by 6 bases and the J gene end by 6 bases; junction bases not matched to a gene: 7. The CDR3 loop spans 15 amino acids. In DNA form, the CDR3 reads TGTGCCAGCAGCCCCATAGCGGGAGGGCCCAATGAGCAGTTCTTC. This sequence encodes CASSPIAGGPNEQFF.

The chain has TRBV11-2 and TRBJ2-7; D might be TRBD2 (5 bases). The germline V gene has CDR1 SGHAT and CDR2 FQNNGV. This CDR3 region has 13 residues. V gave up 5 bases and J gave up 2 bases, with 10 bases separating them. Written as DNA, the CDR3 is TGTGCCAGCAGCAGCGGAAGTCCCTACGAGCAGTACTTC. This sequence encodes CASSSGSPYEQYF.

The CDR3 reads CASSLFPWGTSDTQYF. The CDR3, as DNA: TGTGCCAGCAGTTTATTCCCCTGGGGGACTTCAGATACGCAGTATTTT. V is TRBV27 and J is TRBJ2-3, with D perhaps TRBD2 (6 bases). The V end lost 1 base, the J end lost 4 bases, and 15 bases lay between the germline ends. CDR1 and CDR2 from the germline V gene are MNHEY and SMNVEV (reference sequence). The CDR3 length is 16 residues.

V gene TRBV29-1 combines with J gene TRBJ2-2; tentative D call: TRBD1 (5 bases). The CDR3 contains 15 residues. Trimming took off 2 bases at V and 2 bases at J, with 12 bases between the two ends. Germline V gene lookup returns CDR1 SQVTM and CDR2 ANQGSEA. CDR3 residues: CSVESLDRNTGELFF. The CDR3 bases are TGCAGCGTTGAATCATTAGACAGAAACACCGGGGAGCTGTTTTTT.

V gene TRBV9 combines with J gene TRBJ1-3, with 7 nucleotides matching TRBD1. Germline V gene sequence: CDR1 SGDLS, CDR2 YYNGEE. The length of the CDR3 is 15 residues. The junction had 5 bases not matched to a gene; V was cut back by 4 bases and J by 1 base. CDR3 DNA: TGTGCCAGCAGCCCCACAGGGGCTTCTGGAAACACCATATATTTT. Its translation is CASSPTGASGNTIYF. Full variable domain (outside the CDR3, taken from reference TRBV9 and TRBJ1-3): DSGVTQTPKHLITATGQRVTLRCSPRSGDLSVYWYQQSLDQGLQFLIQYYNGEERAKGNILERFSAQQFPDLHSELNLSSLELGDSALYFCASSPTGASGNTIYFGEGSWLTVV.

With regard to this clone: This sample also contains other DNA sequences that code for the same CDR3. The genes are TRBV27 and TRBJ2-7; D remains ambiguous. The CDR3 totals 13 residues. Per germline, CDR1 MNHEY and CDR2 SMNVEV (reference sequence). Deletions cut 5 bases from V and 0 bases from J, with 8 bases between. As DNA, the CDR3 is TGTGCCAGCAGTCCGTTGAGCTCCTACGAGCAGTACTTC. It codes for CASSPLSSYEQYF.

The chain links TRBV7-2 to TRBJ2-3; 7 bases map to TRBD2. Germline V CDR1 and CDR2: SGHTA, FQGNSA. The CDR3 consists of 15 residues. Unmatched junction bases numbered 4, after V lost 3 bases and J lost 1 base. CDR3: CASSFLGGGTDTQYF. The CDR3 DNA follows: TGTGCCAGCAGCTTCCTGGGGGGGGGCACAGATACGCAGTATTTT.

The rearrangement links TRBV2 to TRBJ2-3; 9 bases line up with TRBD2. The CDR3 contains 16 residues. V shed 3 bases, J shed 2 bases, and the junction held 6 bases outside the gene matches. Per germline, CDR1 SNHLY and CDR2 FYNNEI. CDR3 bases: TGTGCCAGCAGTGACATACTAGCGGGTACCACAGATACGCAGTATTTT. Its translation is CASSDILAGTTDTQYF.

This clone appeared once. The CDR3 spells CASSLGLAGDLSYEQYF. The CDR3 DNA follows: TGTGCCAGCAGCCTTGGACTAGCGGGAGACCTCTCCTACGAGCAGTACTTC. The chain combines TRBV4-2 with TRBJ2-7, with 13 bases lining up with TRBD2. V shed 4 bases and J 0 bases; nucleotides not matched to a gene: 6. The CDR3 runs 17 residues. Germline CDR1 is LGHNA and CDR2 is YNFKEQ.

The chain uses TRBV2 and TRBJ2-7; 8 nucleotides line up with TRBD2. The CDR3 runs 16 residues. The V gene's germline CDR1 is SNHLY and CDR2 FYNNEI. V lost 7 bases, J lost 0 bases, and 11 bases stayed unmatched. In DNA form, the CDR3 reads TGTGCCAGCAATCCGGGGGGGGCCGACACCTCCTACGAGCAGTACTTC. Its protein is CASNPGGADTSYEQYF.

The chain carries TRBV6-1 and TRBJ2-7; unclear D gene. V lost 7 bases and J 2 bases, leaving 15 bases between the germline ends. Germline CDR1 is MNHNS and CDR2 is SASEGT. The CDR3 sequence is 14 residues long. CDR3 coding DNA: TGTGCCAGCATCGGGCGGCAGGCCGCCTACGAGCAGTACTTC. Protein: CASIGRQAAYEQYF.